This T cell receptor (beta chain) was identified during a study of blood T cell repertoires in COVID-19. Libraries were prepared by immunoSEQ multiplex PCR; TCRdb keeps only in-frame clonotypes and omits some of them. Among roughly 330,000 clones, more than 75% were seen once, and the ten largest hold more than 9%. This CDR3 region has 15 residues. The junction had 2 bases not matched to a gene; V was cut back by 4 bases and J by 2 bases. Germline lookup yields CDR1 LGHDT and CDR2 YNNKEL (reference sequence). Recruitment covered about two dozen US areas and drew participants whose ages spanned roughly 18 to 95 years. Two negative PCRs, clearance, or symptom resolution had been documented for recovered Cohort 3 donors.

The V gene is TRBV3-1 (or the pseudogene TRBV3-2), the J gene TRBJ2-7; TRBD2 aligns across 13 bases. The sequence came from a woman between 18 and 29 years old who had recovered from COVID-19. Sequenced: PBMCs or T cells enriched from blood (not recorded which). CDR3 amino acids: CASSRTSGGAYEQYF. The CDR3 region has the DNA TGTGCCAGCAGCCGAACTAGCGGGGGGGCCTACGAGCAGTACTTC.